The TCR beta chain under discussion was sequenced for a study of somatic mutations in cytotoxic T cells in rheumatoid arthritis. Study in general: Purity of nearly 100% was reached when some V beta antibody-stained T-cell populations were flow-sorted, including V beta1+ cells sequenced for TCRB.

Healthy control status was assigned to blood donors, whose median age was about 59 years (range about 21-80) and of whom 55% were female. On this clone itself: Its antigen is as yet unknown.

V dropped 4 bases and J dropped 4; count of bases not matched to a gene: 8. Germline CDR1 SEHNR, CDR2 FQNEAQ (reference sequence). The length of the CDR3 is 16 residues. Using immunoSEQ multiplex PCR, the repertoire was profiled, and TCRdb retains in-frame clones only, with some absent. The data show several thousand clones, with approximately 65% seen just once and approximately 20% held by the top ten. Findings and limits, study-wide: Age-matched healthy controls and rheumatoid arthritis patients had CD8+ T-cell clonality that did not differ significantly. Per patient, the largest CD8+ clone was found to exceed 20% of CD8+ cells in 8 of 65 cases.

The chain uses TRBV7-9 and TRBJ2-1; 9 bases are a match to TRBD2. Sequenced sample: CD8+ T cells sorted from blood. This TCR was recovered from a woman in her thirties or forties in good health. The CDR3 here is CASSSIAGAGYNEQFF. For the CDR3, the DNA is TGTGCCAGCAGCTCTATAGCGGGAGCAGGGTACAATGAGCAGTTCTTC.